Sequencing of this T cell receptor (beta chain) was carried out in a study of response to subunit inactivated influenza vaccine. General study findings and limits: There was a suggestion from the authors that each seasonal influenza vaccination recruits few new T cells.

Germline lookup yields CDR1 LNHDA and CDR2 SQIVND (reference sequence). CDR3 size: 16 residues. Losses at the gene ends were 5 bases for V and 7 bases for J; bases not matched to a gene: 9. This clonotype was observed a few times. Its antigen remains unidentified. TCRdb itself ran the RT-PCR reads through MiXCR, one entry per CDR3 protein. The table records around 470,000 distinct CDR3 sequences, around 7.7% of them present only once. The V and J genes are TRBV19 and TRBJ2-1; 12 nucleotides match TRBD2. This clonotype was sampled from a man in his fifties or sixties who received an inactivated influenza vaccine. Sequencing used PBMCs from blood, obtained less than 25 months after vaccination. The CDR3 DNA sequence: TGTGCCAGTAGTGGAATGACTAGCGGGAGTAAGAATGAGCAGTTCTTC. This encodes CASSGMTSGSKNEQFF.